The 26 T cell receptor beta chains presented below share a single source sample, sequenced in a study of blood T cell repertoires in COVID-19. The data were produced by immunoSEQ multiplex PCR, yet TCRdb's version contains in-frame clones alone and is incomplete. This sample carries tens of thousands of clones, around 85% of them seen once, and the ten largest clones take more than 25%. Sequencing used peripheral blood. All receptors derive from a woman aged 80 or over with COVID-19, enrolled during active disease.

The chain carries TRBV2 and TRBJ1-2, with D perhaps matching TRBD1 (5 bases). V lost 9 bases, J lost 1 base, and 12 bases lay in between. There are 13 residues in the CDR3. CDR1 SNHLY and CDR2 FYNNEI come from the germline V gene. CDR3 in amino acids: CASLPRVNYGYTF. CDR3 sequence (DNA): TGTGCCAGTCTGCCCAGGGTTAACTATGGCTACACCTTC.

The gene calls are TRBV12-5 and TRBJ1-2; TRBD1 is a possible D gene (5 bases). CDR1 is LGHNT, CDR2 FRNRAP, per germline. CDR3 size: 12 residues. Trimming shortened V by 4 bases and J by 11 bases, and 14 bases separated the two germline ends. CDR3: CASGSPLGRYTF. The CDR3 nucleotides read TGTGCTAGTGGTTCTCCATTGGGGCGTTACACCTTC.

The genes are TRBV12-5 and TRBJ2-7; no definite D call. This CDR3 is built from 14 residues. Germline assignment: CDR1 LGHNT and CDR2 FRNRAP. V was trimmed by 3 bases and J by 2 bases, leaving 11 bases between them. CDR3 in amino acids: CASGLAAPTYEQYF. CDR3 DNA: TGTGCTAGTGGTTTAGCCGCGCCAACCTACGAGCAGTACTTC.

Here the CDR3 DNA reads TGTGCCAGCAGCCTGACAGGGGGTGTGGGAACCCAGTACTTC. Its translation: CASSLTGGVGTQYF. V is TRBV7-2 and J is TRBJ2-5, with 9 bases fitting TRBD1. V shed 5 bases and J 8 bases; nucleotides not matched to a gene: 9. This CDR3 comprises 14 residues. Germline V gene data show CDR1 as SGHTA and CDR2 as FQGNSA.

The chain recombines TRBV2 with TRBJ2-6; 9 nucleotides match TRBD1. CDR3 length: 19 residues. V lost 2 bases and J lost 2; bases outside the gene matches: 10. Germline V gives CDR1 SNHLY, CDR2 FYNNEI. CDR3 DNA sequence: TGTGCCAGCAGTGAAACCACAGGGGGCAGGCGGGCTGGGGCCAACGTCCTGACTTTC. Its translation: CASSETTGGRRAGANVLTF.

This clone showed up just once. The genes are TRBV19 and TRBJ1-1; 7 bases are a match to TRBD1. Trimming at V came to 7 bases and at J to 4 bases, leaving 12 bases not matched to a gene. The CDR3 totals 15 residues. In germline, CDR1 is LNHDA, CDR2 SQIVND (reference sequence). CDR3: CASTADRTVTTEAFF. For the CDR3, the DNA is TGTGCCAGTACCGCGGACAGGACGGTGACCACTGAAGCTTTCTTT.

The CDR3 DNA reads as TGTGCCAGCAGCTTAGTTCAGGTCGAGCAGTACTTC. Translated, it gives CASSLVQVEQYF. J is TRBJ2-7 and V is TRBV7-8; unclear D gene. This CDR3 has 12 amino acids. The V end lost 1 base, the J end lost 6 bases, and 7 bases lay between the germline ends. Germline V gene lookup returns CDR1 SGHVS and CDR2 FQNEAQ.

The CDR3 nucleotides are TGTGCCAGCAGTTGGGCCGGGACTTCCTCAGGGGAGCAGTTCTTC. Translating it yields CASSWAGTSSGEQFF. The chain joins TRBV27 to TRBJ2-1; the D gene is possibly TRBD2 (6 bases). Trimming pared 4 bases from V and 10 bases from J, leaving 20 bases between. Germline loops: CDR1 MNHEY, CDR2 SMNVEV (reference sequence). CDR3 length: 15 amino acids.

V is TRBV4-3 and J is TRBJ2-4; D gene ambiguous. V was pared by 2 bases and J by 7 bases, with 12 bases between. This CDR3 region has 14 residues. The germline gives CDR1 LGHNA, CDR2 YSLEER. The CDR3 bases are TGCGCCAGCAGCCAAAAGTTAGCCCTCAACATTCAGTACTTC. It yields the protein CASSQKLALNIQYF.

The chain recombines TRBV7-6 with TRBJ2-3; the match to TRBD1 covers 8 bases. Trimming cost V 5 bases and J 2 bases; bases outside gene matches: 9. CDR1 is SGHVS, CDR2 FNYEAQ, per germline. The CDR3 length is 16 residues. DNA for the CDR3: TGTGCCAGCAGCGTCCGACAGGGGACCCCCACAGATACGCAGTATTTT. Translation gives CASSVRQGTPTDTQYF. The full variable domain, rest sourced from reference TRBV7-6 and TRBJ2-3, is GAGVSQSPRYKVTKRGQDVALRCDPISGHVSLYWYRQALGQGPEFLTYFNYEAQQDKSGLPNDRFSAERPEGSISTLTIQRTEQRDSAMYRCASSVRQGTPTDTQYFGPGTRLTVL.

V gene TRBV5-8 combines with J gene TRBJ1-6; weak D call: TRBD1 (6 bases). CDR1 and CDR2 from the germline V gene are SGHTS and YDEGEE. This CDR3 is 15 amino acids long. The ends were cut back, 4 bases at V and 6 bases at J, with 14 bases in the middle. The chain's CDR3 is CASSDPDRTNSPLHF. CDR3 nucleotide sequence: TGTGCCAGCAGCGACCCGGACAGAACTAATTCACCCCTCCACTTT. Using reference TRBV5-8 and TRBJ1-6 for the parts outside the CDR3, the full variable domain is EAGVTQSPTHLIKTRGQQATLRCSPISGHTSVYWYQQALGLGLQFLLWYDEGEERNRGNFPPRFSGRQFPNYSSELNVNALELEDSALYLCASSDPDRTNSPLHFGNGTRLTVT.

This clone was detected a few times. The V call is TRBV7-7, the J call TRBJ2-7; possibly TRBD2 for D (6 bases). V lost 5 bases to trimming and J lost 0 bases, with 14 bases between them. Per germline, CDR1 SSHAT and CDR2 FNYEAQ (reference sequence). CDR3 length: 15 amino acids. CDR3 sequence reads: CASSPGDSNSYEQYF. DNA of the CDR3: TGTGCCAGCAGCCCCGGGGACTCGAACTCCTACGAGCAGTACTTC.

The chain recombines TRBV6-4 with TRBJ2-1; 7 nucleotides line up with TRBD2. J was trimmed by 4 bases and V by 3 bases; bases with no gene match: 9. Germline V CDR1 and CDR2: MRHNA, SNTAGT. This CDR3 has 16 amino acids. CDR3 bases: TGTGCCAGCAGTGAGTCTAGCGGCCTCGAGTACAATGAGCAGTTCTTC. It yields the protein CASSESSGLEYNEQFF.

The chain uses TRBV3-1 (or the pseudogene TRBV3-2) and TRBJ1-1; no clear D. The CDR3 spans 15 residues. Between the trimmed V and J ends, which lost 2 bases and 7 bases, there was a span of 17 bases. CDR1 and CDR2 from the germline V gene are LGHDT and YNNKEL (reference sequence). As DNA, the CDR3 is TGTGCCAGCAGCCAAATACTGGACGGCCGGGGTGAAGCTTTCTTT. Protein product: CASSQILDGRGEAFF.

The chain is built from TRBV4-2 and TRBJ1-2; D ambiguous. This CDR3 has 16 amino acids. Trimming pared 1 base from V and 2 bases from J, leaving 14 bases between. Germline CDR1 and CDR2: LGHNA and YNFKEQ. CDR3 sequence reads: CASSQVQALSNYGYTF. CDR3 in DNA: TGTGCCAGCAGCCAAGTCCAGGCCTTGTCCAACTATGGCTACACCTTC.

This chain joins TRBV6-4 and TRBJ2-5; D perhaps matches TRBD1 (5 bases). This CDR3 has 14 residues. Germline V gene data show CDR1 as MRHNA and CDR2 as SNTAGT. Trimming stripped 6 bases from V and 4 bases from J, with 15 bases between. The CDR3 nucleotides read TGTGCCAGCAGCCCTACAGGCACAACAGAGACCCAGTACTTC. Protein sequence: CASSPTGTTETQYF.

This clone was recorded once. The CDR3 DNA reads TGTGCCAGGCAGGGGGCGAACACCGGGGAGCTGTTTTTT. Residues: CARQGANTGELFF. The chain joins TRBV19 to TRBJ2-2; 7 bases match TRBD1. The CDR3 covers 13 residues. Trimming cost V 9 bases and J 0 bases; bases outside gene matches: 1. Germline loops: CDR1 LNHDA, CDR2 SQIVND (reference sequence).

The V gene is TRBV7-2, the J gene TRBJ1-6, with no clear D. V was clipped by 7 bases and J by 8 bases, with 12 bases between them. The CDR3 consists of 13 residues. The germline V gene encodes CDR1 SGHTA and CDR2 FQGNSA. CDR3 amino acids: CASTPIRDSPLHF. The CDR3 region has the DNA TGTGCCAGCACCCCCATCCGGGATTCACCCCTCCACTTT.

This chain joins TRBV5-1 and TRBJ2-7, with 8 positions matching TRBD1. The V and J ends lost 4 bases and 1 base, in that order; junction bases with no gene match: 7. Germline CDR1 SGHRS, CDR2 YFSETQ. The CDR3 extends over 15 amino acids. The CDR3 bases are TGCGCCAGCAGCCCCAGACAGGGGTCGTCCTACGAGCAGTACTTC. This sequence encodes CASSPRQGSSYEQYF.

The sample holds one count of this clone. V and J are TRBV5-4 and TRBJ1-2; D gene unclear. The CDR3 is 14 residues long. The germline V and J ends were trimmed by 1 base and 0 bases, with 7 bases remaining between them. Germline assignment: CDR1 SGHNT and CDR2 YYREEE (reference sequence). The CDR3 DNA reads TGTGCCAGCAGCTTGACAGCTGCTAACTATGGCTACACCTTC. It specifies CASSLTAANYGYTF.

The count of this clone is one. The gene calls are TRBV11-2 and TRBJ2-2, with a possible D match to TRBD1 (6 bases). The germline V gene has CDR1 SGHAT and CDR2 FQNNGV. The CDR3 has 18 amino acids. V was trimmed by 5 bases and J by 7 bases, leaving 26 bases between them. The CDR3 loop is CASSPRTAGAPELGELFF. CDR3 bases: TGTGCCAGCAGCCCCCGGACCGCAGGGGCTCCAGAGCTCGGGGAGCTGTTTTTT.

At least ten counts were recorded for this clone. This sequence joins TRBV2 and TRBJ2-7; TRBD1 might be the D (6 bases). CDR1 SNHLY and CDR2 FYNNEI come from the germline V gene. This CDR3 contains 13 residues. DNA for the CDR3: TGTGCTAGCTCGGGACAATTAGAGGGCGAGCAGTACTTC. Amino acids: CASSGQLEGEQYF.

The rearrangement uses TRBV6-5 and TRBJ1-1; 9 bases are shared with TRBD1. In germline, CDR1 is MNHEY, CDR2 SVGAGI. With V trimmed by 2 bases and J by 3 bases, 7 bases remained unmatched. This CDR3 region has 16 residues. The CDR3 DNA is TGTGCCAGCAGTTACACAGGGGGCGCGTCCGACACTGAAGCTTTCTTT. It translates to CASSYTGGASDTEAFF.

This chain uses TRBV18 with TRBJ2-3; a weak D match, TRBD2 (6 bases). The ends were cut back, 5 bases at V and 6 bases at J, with 12 bases in the middle. Germline CDR1 is KGHSH and CDR2 is LQKENI. CDR3 length: 13 residues. CDR3 region: CASSVPTSDTQYF. In DNA, the CDR3 is TGTGCCAGCTCAGTGCCGACTAGTGATACGCAGTATTTT.

This sequence joins TRBV7-3 and TRBJ2-5; TRBD2 agrees at 7 bases. V was pared by 2 bases and J by 5 bases, with 8 bases of the junction left unmatched. Germline CDR1 and CDR2: SGHTA and FQGTGA. The CDR3 is made up of 15 amino acids. The CDR3 DNA follows: TGTGCCAGCAGCTTATTTGGACTAGAGGGGGAGACCCAGTACTTC. The encoded protein is CASSLFGLEGETQYF.

J is TRBJ1-2 and V is TRBV6-5, with a weak D call TRBD1 (6 bases). The length of the CDR3 is 12 residues. Germline V gives CDR1 MNHEY, CDR2 SVGAGI. V was trimmed by 7 bases and J by 7 bases, leaving 13 bases between them. The chain's CDR3 is CASKQQGVGYTF. The CDR3 DNA follows: TGTGCCAGCAAACAACAGGGAGTTGGCTACACCTTC.